Here is one TCR beta chain with its context. Participants, about 18 to 95 years old, spanned more than 20 US areas. Cohorts were based on clinical histories the participants reported. In Cohort 3, a recovered donor had either two negative PCRs, clearance, or symptom resolution. The data belong to a study of blood T cell repertoires in COVID-19. About the research overall: Some COVID-19 samples were acute and others convalescent; all came from the United States, Italy and Spain.

Sequencing was performed with immunoSEQ multiplex PCR; in TCRdb, only in-frame clones are kept and a portion is missing. Among 300,000 to 450,000 clones listed, around 90% were seen once. The V segment lost 7 bases and the J segment 1 base; nucleotides outside the gene matches: 7. Germline V gives CDR1 LNHDA, CDR2 SQIVND (reference sequence). The CDR3 sequence is 15 residues long. Source material: PBMCs or T cells enriched from blood (not recorded which). This rearrangement joins TRBV19 to TRBJ1-1, with TRBD1 identical over 9 bases. This receptor was taken from a woman younger than 35 who had recovered from COVID-19. The CDR3 nucleotides are TGTGCCAGTACCCCGGAGGACAGGGGGAACACTGAAGCTTTCTTT. This codes for CASTPEDRGNTEAFF.